The 16 T cell receptor beta chains reported below all come from one sample, sequenced in a study of neurological immune-mediated disorders. TCRdb independently ran MiXCR on the 5' RACE reads; one entry per CDR3 protein. The table has about 36,000 distinct CDR3 sequences, 10% seen once; the top ten hold around 7%. Sequencing was performed on PBMCs. The receptors stem from a woman aged 25-40 years with HTLV-1-associated myelopathy (HAM/TSP).

This clonotype came up many times. The V gene is TRBV5-1, the J gene TRBJ2-7; possible D gene TRBD2, 7 bases. This CDR3 spans 17 amino acids. Germline lookup yields CDR1 SGHRS and CDR2 YFSETQ. Trimming stripped 4 bases from V and 2 bases from J, with 22 bases between. Written as DNA, the CDR3 is TGCGCCAGCAGCCCGGCATTTGCGGGGGCCGCTCCCTACGAGCAGTACTTC. This sequence encodes CASSPAFAGAAPYEQYF.

This clonotype was counted ten times or more. This chain connects TRBV20-1 to TRBJ1-1, with TRBD1 as a possible D gene (5 bases). Looked up from germline, CDR1 is DFQATT and CDR2 is SNEGSKA (reference sequence). This CDR3 has 14 amino acids. V was cut by 6 bases and J by 1 base, with 15 bases left in between. CDR3 protein: CSAPGGDSNTEAFF. For the CDR3, the DNA is TGCAGTGCCCCCGGGGGAGACTCGAACACTGAAGCTTTCTTT.

This clonotype was seen at least ten times. The chain employs TRBV19 and TRBJ1-5; TRBD1 agrees at 8 bases. CDR3 length: 15 residues. Trimming at V came to 6 bases and at J to 7 bases, leaving 11 bases not matched to a gene. In germline, CDR1 is LNHDA, CDR2 SQIVND (reference sequence). CDR3 DNA sequence: TGTGCCAGTAGAGCTGCAGGGGGCTCAGAACAGCCCCAGCATTTT. Translating gives CASRAAGGSEQPQHF.

This clonotype was picked up many times. The gene calls are TRBV27 and TRBJ2-1; 12 bases line up with TRBD2. The CDR3 runs 17 residues. Germline trimming cut 6 bases from V and 2 bases from J; bases unmatched to any gene: 8. Germline values: CDR1 MNHEY, CDR2 SMNVEV (reference sequence). CDR3 loop: CASSLRTSGATYNEQFF. DNA of the CDR3: TGTGCCAGCAGCTTAAGGACTAGCGGGGCAACCTACAATGAGCAGTTCTTC.

This clonotype was observed many times. The CDR3: CASSRDRAHEQYF. CDR3 nucleotides: TGTGCCAGCAGCCGGGACAGGGCTCACGAGCAGTACTTC. The chain links TRBV12-3 or TRBV12-4 to TRBJ2-7; 9 positions match TRBD1. V lost 6 bases, J lost 5 bases, and 5 bases stayed unmatched. This CDR3 has 13 amino acids.

The sample holds many counts of this clonotype. The genes are TRBV11-2 and TRBJ2-5; D gene ambiguous. V lost 1 base to trimming and J lost 0 bases, with 6 bases between them. The length of the CDR3 is 14 residues. CDR1 is SGHAT and CDR2 is FQNNGV in the germline V gene. CDR3 nucleotide sequence: TGTGCCAGCAGCTTAGCTCTGTACCAAGAGACCCAGTACTTC. Its protein is CASSLALYQETQYF.

Many counts were recorded for this clonotype. V gene TRBV20-1 combines with J gene TRBJ2-3; D possibly corresponds to TRBD1 (6 bases). The germline V and J ends were trimmed by 3 bases and 3 bases, with 13 bases remaining between them. The germline gives CDR1 DFQATT, CDR2 SNEGSKA (reference sequence). The CDR3 length is 14 residues. Written as DNA, the CDR3 is TGCAGTGCTAGTAAGGCAGGGGCTACAGATACGCAGTATTTT. Protein sequence: CSASKAGATDTQYF.

This clonotype was counted ten times or more. The chain carries TRBV5-1 and TRBJ2-3; TRBD2 aligns across 15 bases. Trimming removed 4 bases from V and 2 bases from J; junction bases left unmatched: 5. Germline-derived CDR1 and CDR2 are SGHRS and YFSETQ. CDR3 size: 17 residues. The CDR3 protein is CASSLRTSGGVTDTQYF. CDR3 in DNA: TGCGCCAGCAGCCTACGGACTAGCGGGGGGGTCACAGATACGCAGTATTTT.

This clonotype was seen more than once but under ten times. The CDR3 nucleotides are TGCAGTGCTAGAAGGGGGCGGGGGAGCTCCTACGAGCAGTACTTC. Its protein is CSARRGRGSSYEQYF. The chain has TRBV20-1 and TRBJ2-7; D could derive from TRBD1 or TRBD2 (7 bases each). CDR1 is DFQATT and CDR2 is SNEGSKA in the germline V gene (reference sequence). Trimming took 2 bases from V and 0 from J, leaving 14 bases between them. There are 15 residues in the CDR3.

This clonotype was detected ten times or more. The chain recombines TRBV5-1 with TRBJ1-6; the D is unclear. V was pared by 0 bases and J by 7 bases, with 11 bases between. The CDR3 has 15 residues. The germline V gene encodes CDR1 SGHRS and CDR2 YFSETQ. The CDR3 loop is CASSLEWVGNSPLHF. The CDR3 DNA sequence: TGCGCCAGCAGCTTGGAGTGGGTTGGCAATTCACCCCTCCACTTT. Based on the CDR3 plus reference TRBV5-1 and TRBJ1-6, the full variable domain is KAGVTQTPRYLIKTRGQQVTLSCSPISGHRSVSWYQQTPGQGLQFLFEYFSETQRNKGNFPGRFSGRQFSNSRSEMNVSTLELGDSALYLCASSLEWVGNSPLHFGNGTRLTVT.

This clonotype rates as medium-sized. The chain combines TRBV11-2 with TRBJ1-2; 8 nucleotides line up with TRBD1. Germline assignment: CDR1 SGHAT and CDR2 FQNNGV. This CDR3 comprises 13 residues. V shed 5 bases, J shed 3 bases, and the junction held 2 bases outside the gene matches. The CDR3 spells CASSPDRDYGYTF. CDR3 DNA: TGTGCCAGCAGCCCGGACAGGGACTATGGCTACACCTTC.

Many counts were recorded for this clonotype. J is TRBJ1-2 and V is TRBV20-1; D is uncertain. The CDR3 runs 11 residues. Germline V lookup: CDR1 DFQATT, CDR2 SNEGSKA (reference sequence). Trimming took 4 bases from V and 1 from J, leaving 4 bases between them. CDR3 loop: CSATVNYGYTF. The CDR3, as DNA: TGCAGTGCTACTGTTAACTATGGCTACACCTTC.

The sample holds many counts of this clonotype. The V and J genes are TRBV7-9 and TRBJ2-3, with 7 bases lining up with TRBD1. The CDR3 extends over 15 amino acids. The V and J ends lost 5 bases and 4 bases, in that order; junction bases with no gene match: 9. CDR1 SEHNR and CDR2 FQNEAQ come from the germline V gene (reference sequence). The CDR3 DNA reads as TGTGCCAGCAGCCCCGGACAGGCCTGGTCAGATACGCAGTATTTT. This sequence encodes CASSPGQAWSDTQYF.

There are a few counts of this clonotype. An end of the junction differs from the germline gene, which may be a read error. The rearrangement uses TRBV6-1 and TRBJ1-5; TRBD1 aligns across 7 bases. The CDR3 is 13 residues long. Germline values: CDR1 MNHNS, CDR2 SASEGT. The CDR3 loop reads CAISTWTQGAQHF. CDR3 in DNA: TGTGCCATCAGTACATGGACCCAGGGGGCCCAGCATTTT.

This clonotype came up many times. J is TRBJ1-1 and V is TRBV6-1, with 10 bases fitting TRBD1. V dropped 2 bases and J dropped 7; count of bases not matched to a gene: 7. The CDR3 spans 15 residues. CDR1 MNHNS and CDR2 SASEGT come from the germline V gene. This CDR3 is CASSEPGQGSIEAFF. The CDR3 bases are TGTGCCAGCAGTGAACCGGGACAGGGGTCAATTGAAGCTTTCTTT.

This clonotype was seen many times. J is TRBJ1-4 and V is TRBV21-1; the D call TRBD1 from the table was never checked on the DNA. TRBV21-1 corresponds to a pseudogene. The CDR3 consists of 20 residues. CDR3 sequence: CASSNTSGRTVKTTNEKLFF. CDR3 DNA: TGTGCCAGCAGCAACACCTCCGGCCGGACAGTGAAAACAACTAATGAAAAACTGTTTTTT.